This TCR beta chain was profiled in a study of CD8 T cells in Susac syndrome. Study-wide context: When blood was collected, patients with Susac syndrome were therapy-naive, were taking corticosteroids, or were receiving intravenous immunoglobulin alone.

Reverse transcription of about 0.45 to 1 ug RNA was performed with random hexamers. TCRdb independently ran MiXCR on the immunoSEQ multiplex PCR reads; one entry per CDR3 protein. Here the sample spans about 94,000 distinct CDR3 sequences, roughly 94% being singletons. Sequencing of TCR beta was performed on blood CD8+ and CD4+ T cells. Isolation of CD8+ and CD4+ T cells was performed negatively, whereas enrichment of TEMRA cells was done by FACS. Germline lookup yields CDR1 ENHRY and CDR2 SYGVKD. The CDR3 is made up of 12 amino acids. Between the trimmed V and J ends, which lost 6 bases and 4 bases, there was a span of 9 bases.

Material: CD4+ T cells from PBMCs. The chain joins TRBV10-3 to TRBJ1-2; maybe TRBD1 (5 bases). This clonotype was sampled from a human donor with Susac syndrome. The CDR3 region has the DNA TGTGCCATCAGCGCGGACATCTATGGCTACACCTTC. Encoded protein: CAISADIYGYTF.